One sample yielded the 16 T cell receptor beta chains listed below, sequenced in a study of T cell changes during pregnancy in multiple sclerosis. Produced via immunoSEQ multiplex PCR; TCRdb's table is partial and in-frame only. Of 35,000 to 45,000 clones in the sample, 90% were seen once. Sequencing was performed on peripheral blood, taken in the third trimester of pregnancy. The source is a female donor in good health, enrolled as a control in a pregnancy study.

The gene calls are TRBV11-2 and TRBJ2-5; D might be TRBD1 (6 bases). V lost 0 bases and J 5 bases, leaving 10 bases between the germline ends. The length of the CDR3 is 14 residues. Germline loops: CDR1 SGHAT, CDR2 FQNNGV. For the CDR3, the DNA is TGTGCCAGCAGCTTAGAAGGGGGACGCGAGACCCAGTACTTC. Translation: CASSLEGGRETQYF.

The chain employs TRBV5-1 and TRBJ1-4, with a tentative D call TRBD1 (6 bases). Trimming shortened V by 4 bases and J by 3 bases, and 13 bases separated the two germline ends. Germline loops: CDR1 SGHRS, CDR2 YFSETQ. The CDR3 is made up of 15 amino acids. The CDR3 bases are TGCGCCAGCAGCCCGAGGGGGATATCTAATGAAAAACTGTTTTTT. It encodes CASSPRGISNEKLFF.

This clone is deemed medium-sized. The V call is TRBV6-4, the J call TRBJ2-1; 10 nucleotides align to TRBD2. V lost 0 bases to trimming and J lost 6 bases; unmatched junction nucleotides: 2. The CDR3 totals 15 residues. Germline V gene data show CDR1 as MRHNA and CDR2 as SNTAGT. DNA for the CDR3: TGTGCCAGCAGTGACTCGAGCGGGGGGGCCAATGAGCAGTTCTTC. It translates to CASSDSSGGANEQFF.

This chain connects TRBV4-2 to TRBJ1-5; 7 bases map to TRBD1. V gave up 0 bases and J gave up 4 bases; unmatched junction bases: 12. This CDR3 is 18 amino acids long. CDR1 is LGHNA and CDR2 is YNFKEQ in the germline V gene. Here the CDR3 reads CASSQDDEGALGNQPQHF. CDR3 in DNA: TGTGCCAGCAGCCAAGATGACGAGGGGGCCCTTGGGAATCAGCCCCAGCATTTT.

V gene TRBV28 combines with J gene TRBJ1-2, with D maybe TRBD1 (6 bases). CDR3 size: 13 residues. Trimming cost V 6 bases and J 12 bases, with 20 bases left between them. Germline CDR1 and CDR2: MDHEN and SYDVKM. CDR3 sequence: CASRPQGFGADTF. The CDR3 DNA follows: TGTGCCAGCAGGCCTCAGGGGTTTGGAGCAGACACCTTC.

V gene TRBV7-8 combines with J gene TRBJ1-6; maybe TRBD1 (5 bases). Trimming removed 4 bases from V and 9 bases from J, with 19 bases in between. The CDR3 consists of 16 residues. In germline, CDR1 is SGHVS, CDR2 FQNEAQ. CDR3 residues: CASSSLRGGSGSPLHF. The CDR3 nucleotides are TGTGCCAGCAGCTCTTTAAGGGGAGGGTCTGGTTCACCCCTCCACTTT.

This rearrangement joins TRBV27 to TRBJ2-7; 10 nucleotides align to TRBD1. Germline-derived CDR1 and CDR2 are MNHEY and SMNVEV (reference sequence). With V trimmed by 4 bases and J by 5 bases, 14 bases remained unmatched. The CDR3 spans 17 residues. The CDR3 loop reads CASSSGQGNPLDHEQYF. The CDR3 coding sequence is TGTGCCAGCAGTTCGGGACAGGGGAATCCTTTAGACCACGAGCAGTACTTC.

The chain is built from TRBV27 and TRBJ1-1; a possible D gene is TRBD1 (6 bases). Trimming stripped 4 bases from V and 1 base from J, with 10 bases between. This CDR3 has 14 residues. Looked up from germline, CDR1 is MNHEY and CDR2 is SMNVEV (reference sequence). CDR3 amino acids: CASSYLTGNTEAFF. The CDR3 region has the DNA TGTGCCAGCAGTTACCTGACAGGGAACACTGAAGCTTTCTTT.

In this sample, this clone is medium-sized. The chain couples TRBV7-3 to TRBJ2-7; D gene uncertain. The V end lost 4 bases, the J end lost 7 bases, and 14 bases lay between the germline ends. This CDR3 region has 13 residues. Germline V CDR1 and CDR2: SGHTA, FQGTGA. Here the CDR3 reads CASSSGLHGEQYF. For the CDR3, the DNA is TGTGCCAGCAGCTCCGGTCTTCACGGGGAGCAGTACTTC.

The rearrangement uses TRBV10-3 and TRBJ2-7; D not resolved. CDR3 length: 11 residues. CDR1 and CDR2 (germline): ENHRY, SYGVKD. Trimming left V 3 bases short and J 6 bases short, with 6 bases between. The CDR3 sequence is CAISDMAEQYF. The CDR3 coding sequence is TGTGCCATCAGTGACATGGCCGAGCAGTACTTC.

In its sample, this clone was seen once. The chain links TRBV15 to TRBJ2-6; 8 bases fit TRBD1. In germline, CDR1 is LNHNV, CDR2 YYDKDF (reference sequence). The CDR3 spans 16 residues. J gave up 2 bases and V 4 bases, and 4 bases lay outside the gene matches. CDR3 in DNA: TGTGCCACCAGCACTCGGACAGGGACTGGGGCCAACGTCCTGACTTTC. This sequence encodes CATSTRTGTGANVLTF.

The chain employs TRBV4-3 and TRBJ1-2; no clear D gene. Per germline, CDR1 LGHNA and CDR2 YSLEER. The V end lost 0 bases, the J end lost 4 bases, and 15 bases lay between the germline ends. The CDR3 covers 16 residues. For the CDR3, the DNA is TGCGCCAGCAGCCAAGATCGGCCCCCCCTAGTCTATGGCTACACCTTC. Its translation: CASSQDRPPLVYGYTF.

The chain recombines TRBV9 with TRBJ1-2; 7 bases map to TRBD1. The V gene end was trimmed by 3 bases and the J gene end by 3 bases; junction bases not matched to a gene: 5. Germline CDR1 SGDLS, CDR2 YYNGEE. The CDR3 contains 14 residues. The CDR3 region has the DNA TGTGCCAGCAGCGGGCAGGGGGGAGACTATGGCTACACCTTC. Encoded protein: CASSGQGGDYGYTF. The full variable domain, in which reference TRBV9 and TRBJ1-2 provide the parts outside the CDR3, is DSGVTQTPKHLITATGQRVTLRCSPRSGDLSVYWYQQSLDQGLQFLIQYYNGEERAKGNILERFSAQQFPDLHSELNLSSLELGDSALYFCASSGQGGDYGYTFGSGTRLTVV.

This rearrangement joins TRBV10-3 to TRBJ2-1; tentative D call: TRBD1 (5 bases). The CDR3 consists of 15 residues. In germline, CDR1 is ENHRY, CDR2 SYGVKD. V gave up 0 bases and J gave up 6 bases, with 12 bases separating them. The CDR3 sequence: CAISESVRATNEQFF. In DNA, the CDR3 is TGTGCCATCAGTGAGTCTGTCAGGGCCACCAATGAGCAGTTCTTC.

This CDR3 reads CASSFRDRGLGYGYTF. The CDR3 nucleotides read TGTGCCAGCAGTTTCCGGGACAGGGGGCTGGGCTATGGCTACACCTTC. V and J are TRBV27 and TRBJ1-2, with 12 bases aligning to TRBD1. This CDR3 contains 16 residues. Germline CDR1 is MNHEY and CDR2 is SMNVEV (reference sequence). V lost 3 bases to trimming and J lost 4 bases; unmatched junction nucleotides: 6.

This chain connects TRBV5-6 to TRBJ2-3, with D unclear. Germline values: CDR1 SGHDT, CDR2 YYEEEE. The CDR3 is 16 amino acids. The germline V and J ends were trimmed by 4 bases and 0 bases, with 15 bases remaining between them. The CDR3: CASSPRFLSSTDTQYF. The CDR3 DNA follows: TGTGCCAGCAGCCCGCGTTTTCTGTCTAGCACAGATACGCAGTATTTT. Based on the CDR3 plus reference TRBV5-6 and TRBJ2-3, the full variable domain is DAGVTQSPTHLIKTRGQQVTLRCSPKSGHDTVSWYQQALGQGPQFIFQYYEEEERQRGNFPDRFSGHQFPNYSSELNVNALLLGDSALYLCASSPRFLSSTDTQYFGPGTRLTVL.